One T cell receptor beta chain is described in this entry. This sample is drawn from a study of T cell responses to AZD1222 COVID-19 vaccine. The data were produced by immunoSEQ multiplex PCR, yet TCRdb's version contains in-frame clones alone and is incomplete. The table has 55,000 to 75,000 clones, 85% seen once. The CDR3 is made up of 14 amino acids. The junction had 4 bases not matched to a gene; V was cut back by 4 bases and J by 4 bases. The germline CDR1 and CDR2 sequences are PRHDT and FYEKMQ (reference sequence). The TCR sequence derives from an adult in good health. Here the sequenced sample was peripheral blood, taken on day 0 of AZD1222 vaccination. V usage is TRBV13 and J usage is TRBJ2-3; 8 bases align to TRBD2. CDR3 nucleotide sequence: TGTGCCAGCAGCTCGGGGGGGCGGTCAGATACGCAGTATTTT. It yields the protein CASSSGGRSDTQYF.